What follows are 4 T cell receptor beta chains derived from one specimen sequenced in a study of cytotoxic CD8 clonotypes in ibrutinib-treated CLL. The table came from immunoSEQ multiplex PCR; TCRdb's copy has only in-frame clones and leaves some out. The data show approximately 320,000 clones, about 61% seen once. The starting material was PBMCs, obtained after 36 months of ibrutinib treatment. These receptor sequences come from a human donor with chronic lymphocytic leukemia.

A note on this clone: Other DNA sequences from this sample encode an identical CDR3 as well. The CDR3 region is CASSLGLGGTDTQYF. CDR3 sequence (DNA): TGTGCCAGCAGCTTAGGACTAGGCGGCACAGATACGCAGTATTTT. This rearrangement joins TRBV7-2 to TRBJ2-3; D possibly corresponds to TRBD2 (6 bases). The germline CDR1 and CDR2 sequences are SGHTA and FQGNSA. This CDR3 spans 15 amino acids. V was pared by 1 base and J by 1 base, with 9 bases between.

The chain uses TRBV10-3 and TRBJ1-2; no clear D gene. The CDR3 has 13 residues. Germline CDR1 and CDR2: ENHRY and SYGVKD. With 2 bases removed from V and 3 bases from J, the gap between germline ends came to 7 bases. CDR3 nucleotides: TGTGCCATCAGTGAGAGCCGGGACTATGGCTACACCTTC. It specifies CAISESRDYGYTF.

V gene TRBV15 combines with J gene TRBJ2-7, with 12 positions matching TRBD2. The CDR3 loop spans 15 amino acids. V shed 5 bases, J shed 3 bases, and the junction held 5 bases outside the gene matches. From germline, CDR1 is LNHNV and CDR2 YYDKDF (reference sequence). The CDR3 here is CATSGGLAGNYEQYF. As DNA, the CDR3 is TGTGCCACCAGCGGCGGACTAGCGGGGAACTACGAGCAGTACTTC.

The chain has TRBV5-1 and TRBJ2-5; 8 bases are shared with TRBD1. Per germline, CDR1 SGHRS and CDR2 YFSETQ. CDR3 length equals 15 residues. With V trimmed by 5 bases and J by 3 bases, 9 bases remained unmatched. DNA of the CDR3: TGCGCCAGCAGGGGGACAGGCCGATGGGAAGAGACCCAGTACTTC. This sequence encodes CASRGTGRWEETQYF.